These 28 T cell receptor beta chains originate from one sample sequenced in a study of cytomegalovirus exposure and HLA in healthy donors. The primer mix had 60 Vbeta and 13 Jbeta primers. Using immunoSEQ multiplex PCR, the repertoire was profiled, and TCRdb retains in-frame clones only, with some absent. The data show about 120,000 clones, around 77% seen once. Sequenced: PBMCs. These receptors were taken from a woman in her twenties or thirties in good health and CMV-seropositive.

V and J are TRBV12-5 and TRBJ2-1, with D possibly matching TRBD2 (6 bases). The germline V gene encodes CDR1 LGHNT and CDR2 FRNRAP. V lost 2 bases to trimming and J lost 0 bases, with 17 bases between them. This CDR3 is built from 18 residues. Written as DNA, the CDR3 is TGTGCTAGTGGTTTGACCTACGGGACTCCTAGCTCCTACAATGAGCAGTTCTTC. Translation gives CASGLTYGTPSSYNEQFF.

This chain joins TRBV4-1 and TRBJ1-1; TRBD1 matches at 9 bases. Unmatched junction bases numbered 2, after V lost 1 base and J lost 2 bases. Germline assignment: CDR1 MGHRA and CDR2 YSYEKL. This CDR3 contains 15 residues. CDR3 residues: CASSQGTGENTEAFF. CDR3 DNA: TGCGCCAGCAGCCAAGGGACAGGGGAAAACACTGAAGCTTTCTTT.

CDR3 nucleotide sequence: TGCAGGGGGAGTAACACTGAAGCTTTCTTT. Translating it yields CRGSNTEAFF. V gene TRBV20-1 combines with J gene TRBJ1-1; no definite D call. Germline CDR1 DFQATT, CDR2 SNEGSKA (reference sequence). The CDR3 is made up of 10 amino acids.

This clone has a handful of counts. CDR3 in DNA: TGTGCCAGCAGCTTAGTGGGGAGTTCGGATGAAGCTTTCTTT. It codes for CASSLVGSSDEAFF. The rearrangement links TRBV7-6 to TRBJ1-1; D gene ambiguous. The V gene's germline CDR1 is SGHVS and CDR2 FNYEAQ. The V end lost 1 base, the J end lost 7 bases, and 13 bases lay between the germline ends. CDR3 size: 14 residues.

The CDR3 is CASSTGLAGGRYNEQFF. CDR3 coding DNA: TGTGCCAGCAGCACTGGACTAGCGGGGGGGCGCTACAATGAGCAGTTCTTC. This chain connects TRBV28 to TRBJ2-1; 15 bases match TRBD2. Germline V gives CDR1 MDHEN, CDR2 SYDVKM. The CDR3 extends over 17 amino acids. The J segment lost 3 bases and the V segment lost 6 bases, leaving 6 bases of the junction unmatched.

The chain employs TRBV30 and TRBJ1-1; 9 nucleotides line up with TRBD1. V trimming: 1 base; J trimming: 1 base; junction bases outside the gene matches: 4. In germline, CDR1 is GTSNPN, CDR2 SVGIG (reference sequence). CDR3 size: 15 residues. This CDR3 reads CAWSAGTGKNTEAFF. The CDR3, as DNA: TGTGCCTGGAGTGCCGGGACAGGGAAGAACACTGAAGCTTTCTTT.

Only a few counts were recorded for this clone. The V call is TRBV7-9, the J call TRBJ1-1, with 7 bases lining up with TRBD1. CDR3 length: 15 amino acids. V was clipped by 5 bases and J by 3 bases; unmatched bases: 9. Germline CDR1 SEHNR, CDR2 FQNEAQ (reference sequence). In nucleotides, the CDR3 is TGTGCCAGCAGCAGAATGACAGGGTGGGACACTGAAGCTTTCTTT. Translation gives CASSRMTGWDTEAFF. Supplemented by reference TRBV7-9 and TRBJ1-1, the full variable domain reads DTGVSQNPRHKITKRGQNVTFRCDPISEHNRLYWYRQTLGQGPEFLTYFQNEAQLEKSRLLSDRFSAERPKGSFSTLEIQRTEQGDSAMYLCASSRMTGWDTEAFFGQGTRLTVV.

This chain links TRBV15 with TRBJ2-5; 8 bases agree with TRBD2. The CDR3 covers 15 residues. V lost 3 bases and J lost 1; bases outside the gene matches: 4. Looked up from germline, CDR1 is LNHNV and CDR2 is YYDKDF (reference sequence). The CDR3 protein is CATSRDGRVQETQYF. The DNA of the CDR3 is TGTGCCACCAGCAGGGACGGGAGGGTCCAAGAGACCCAGTACTTC.

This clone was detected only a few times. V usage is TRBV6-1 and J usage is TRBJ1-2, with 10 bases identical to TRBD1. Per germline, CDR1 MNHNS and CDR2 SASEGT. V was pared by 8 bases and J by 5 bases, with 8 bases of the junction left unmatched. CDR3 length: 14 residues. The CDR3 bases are TGTGCCAGCCGTCCGGGACAGGGGTCGTATGGCTACACCTTC. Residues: CASRPGQGSYGYTF.

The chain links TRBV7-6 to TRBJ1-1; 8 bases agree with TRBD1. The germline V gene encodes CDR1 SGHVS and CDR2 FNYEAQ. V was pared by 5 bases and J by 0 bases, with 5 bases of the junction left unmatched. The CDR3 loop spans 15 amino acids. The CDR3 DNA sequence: TGTGCCAGCAGCCCCGCGGGACAGGTGAACACTGAAGCTTTCTTT. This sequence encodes CASSPAGQVNTEAFF.

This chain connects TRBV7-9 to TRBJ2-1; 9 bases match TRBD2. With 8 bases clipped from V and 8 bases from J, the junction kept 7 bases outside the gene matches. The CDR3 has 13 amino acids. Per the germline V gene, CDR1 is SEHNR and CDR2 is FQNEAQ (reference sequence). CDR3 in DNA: TGTGCCAGCTATCAGCGGGAGGTCGATGAGCAGTTCTTC. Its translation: CASYQREVDEQFF. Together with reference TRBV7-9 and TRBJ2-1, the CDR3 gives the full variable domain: DTGVSQNPRHKITKRGQNVTFRCDPISEHNRLYWYRQTLGQGPEFLTYFQNEAQLEKSRLLSDRFSAERPKGSFSTLEIQRTEQGDSAMYLCASYQREVDEQFFGPGTRLTVL.

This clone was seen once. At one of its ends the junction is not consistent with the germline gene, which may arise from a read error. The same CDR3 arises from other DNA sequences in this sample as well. The CDR3 region is CASSPPRFGYTF. The CDR3 region has the DNA TGCGCCAGCAGCCCCCCCCGGTTTGGCTACACCTTC. This chain links TRBV7-9 with TRBJ1-2; D remains unclear. CDR3 size: 12 residues. The germline V gene has CDR1 SEHNR and CDR2 FQNEAQ (reference sequence).

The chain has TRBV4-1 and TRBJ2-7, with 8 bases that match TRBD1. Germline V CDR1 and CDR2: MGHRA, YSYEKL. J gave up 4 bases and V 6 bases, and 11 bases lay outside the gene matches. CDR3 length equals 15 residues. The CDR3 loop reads CASSRLPGGRYEQYF. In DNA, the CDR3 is TGCGCCAGCAGTCGACTCCCAGGGGGCAGGTACGAGCAGTACTTC.

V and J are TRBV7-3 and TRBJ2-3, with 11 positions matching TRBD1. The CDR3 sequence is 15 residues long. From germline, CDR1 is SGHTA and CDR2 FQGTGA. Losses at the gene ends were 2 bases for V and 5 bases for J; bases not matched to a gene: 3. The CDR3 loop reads CASSLVGTGGDTQYF. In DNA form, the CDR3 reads TGTGCCAGCAGCTTAGTGGGGACAGGGGGAGATACGCAGTATTTT.

The CDR3 loop is CASSETVSPDLHF. For the CDR3, the DNA is TGTGCCAGCTCAGAGACAGTTTCCCCTGACCTCCACTTT. This chain links TRBV18 with TRBJ1-6, with a weak D call TRBD1 (5 bases). The CDR3 sequence is 13 residues long. Trimming left V 5 bases short and J 15 bases short, with 17 bases between. Germline values: CDR1 KGHSH, CDR2 LQKENI.

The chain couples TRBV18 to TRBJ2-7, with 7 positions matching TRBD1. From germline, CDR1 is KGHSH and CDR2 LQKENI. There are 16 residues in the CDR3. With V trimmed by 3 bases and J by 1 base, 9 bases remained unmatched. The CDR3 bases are TGTGCCAGCTCACCGCCCGGGACAGTTCAATCCTACGAGCAGTACTTC. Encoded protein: CASSPPGTVQSYEQYF.

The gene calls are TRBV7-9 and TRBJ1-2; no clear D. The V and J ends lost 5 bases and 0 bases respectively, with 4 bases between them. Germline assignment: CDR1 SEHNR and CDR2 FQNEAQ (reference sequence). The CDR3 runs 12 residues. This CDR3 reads CASSATNYGYTF. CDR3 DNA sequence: TGTGCCAGCAGCGCTACTAACTATGGCTACACCTTC. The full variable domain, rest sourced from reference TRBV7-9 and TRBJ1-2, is DTGVSQNPRHKITKRGQNVTFRCDPISEHNRLYWYRQTLGQGPEFLTYFQNEAQLEKSRLLSDRFSAERPKGSFSTLEIQRTEQGDSAMYLCASSATNYGYTFGSGTRLTVV.

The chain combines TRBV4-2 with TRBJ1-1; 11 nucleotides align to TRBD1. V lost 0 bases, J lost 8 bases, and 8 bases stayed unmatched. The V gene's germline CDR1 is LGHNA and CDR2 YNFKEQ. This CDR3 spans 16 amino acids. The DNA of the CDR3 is TGTGCCAGCAGCCAAGAACCCCGGGACAGGGGGGGAGAAGCTTTCTTT. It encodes CASSQEPRDRGGEAFF.

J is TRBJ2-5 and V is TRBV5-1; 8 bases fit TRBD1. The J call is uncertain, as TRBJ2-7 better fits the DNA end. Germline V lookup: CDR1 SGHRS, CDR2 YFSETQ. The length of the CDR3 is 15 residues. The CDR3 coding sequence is TGCGCCAGCAGCTTAGGAGGACAGGGCGCCTACGAGCAGTACTTC. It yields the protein CASSLGGQGAYEQYF.

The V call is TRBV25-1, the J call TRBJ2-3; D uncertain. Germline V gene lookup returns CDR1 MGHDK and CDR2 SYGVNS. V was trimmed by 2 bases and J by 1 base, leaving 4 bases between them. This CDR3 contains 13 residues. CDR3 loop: CASSEEGTDTQYF. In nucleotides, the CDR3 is TGTGCCAGCAGTGAAGAGGGCACAGATACGCAGTATTTT.

The CDR3 sequence is CASSQAGLNTGELFF. DNA for the CDR3: TGCGCCAGCAGCCAAGCAGGGCTAAACACCGGGGAGCTGTTTTTT. The chain has TRBV4-1 and TRBJ2-2, with D possibly being TRBD1 (5 bases). Germline CDR1 is MGHRA and CDR2 is YSYEKL. V was pared by 1 base and J by 2 bases, with 8 bases between. This CDR3 is 15 amino acids long.

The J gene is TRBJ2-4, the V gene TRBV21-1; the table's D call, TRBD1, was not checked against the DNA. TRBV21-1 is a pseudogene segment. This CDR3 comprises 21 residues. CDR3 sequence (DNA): TGTGCCAGCAGCAAAGTTGAATTTATATTAGGACAGGGGGCGATTAAAAACATTCAGTACTTC. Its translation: CASSKVEFILGQGAIKNIQYF.

CDR3 sequence reads: CASSRQLGNQPQHF. CDR3 bases: TGTGCCAGCAGTCGACAGTTAGGCAATCAGCCCCAGCATTTT. The rearrangement joins TRBV2 to TRBJ1-5; a possible D gene is TRBD1 (5 bases). Deletions cut 5 bases from V and 2 bases from J, with 10 bases between. The CDR3 runs 14 residues. CDR1 SNHLY and CDR2 FYNNEI come from the germline V gene.

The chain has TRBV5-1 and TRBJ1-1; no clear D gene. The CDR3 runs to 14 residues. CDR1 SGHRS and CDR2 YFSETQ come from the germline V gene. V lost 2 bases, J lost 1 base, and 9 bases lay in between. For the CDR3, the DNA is TGCGCCAGCAGCTTACGCGGAGCGAACACTGAAGCTTTCTTT. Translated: CASSLRGANTEAFF.

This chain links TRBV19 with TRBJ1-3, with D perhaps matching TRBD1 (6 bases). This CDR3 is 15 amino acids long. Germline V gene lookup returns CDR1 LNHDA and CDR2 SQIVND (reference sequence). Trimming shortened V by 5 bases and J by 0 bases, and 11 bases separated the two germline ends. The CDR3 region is CASSSQGSSGNTIYF. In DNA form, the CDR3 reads TGTGCCAGTAGTTCTCAGGGGAGCTCTGGAAACACCATATATTTT.

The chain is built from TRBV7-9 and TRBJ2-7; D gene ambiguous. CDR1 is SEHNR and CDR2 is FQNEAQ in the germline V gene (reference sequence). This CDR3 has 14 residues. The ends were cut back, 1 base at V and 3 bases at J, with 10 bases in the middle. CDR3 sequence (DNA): TGTGCCAGCAGCTTAGATCACAGATACTACGAGCAGTACTTC. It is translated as CASSLDHRYYEQYF. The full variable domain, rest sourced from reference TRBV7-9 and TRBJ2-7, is DTGVSQNPRHKITKRGQNVTFRCDPISEHNRLYWYRQTLGQGPEFLTYFQNEAQLEKSRLLSDRFSAERPKGSFSTLEIQRTEQGDSAMYLCASSLDHRYYEQYFGPGTRLTVT.

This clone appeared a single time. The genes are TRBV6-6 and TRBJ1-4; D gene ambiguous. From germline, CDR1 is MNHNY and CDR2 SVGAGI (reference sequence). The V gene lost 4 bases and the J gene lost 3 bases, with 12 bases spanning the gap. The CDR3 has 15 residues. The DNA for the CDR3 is TGTGCCAGCAGTTTGCGGGTCCCGTCTAATGAAAAACTGTTTTTT. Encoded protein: CASSLRVPSNEKLFF.

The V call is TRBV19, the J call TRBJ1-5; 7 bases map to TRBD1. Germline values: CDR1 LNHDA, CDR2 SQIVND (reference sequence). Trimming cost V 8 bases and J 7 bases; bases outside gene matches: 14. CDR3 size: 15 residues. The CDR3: CASARQGPSSQPQHF. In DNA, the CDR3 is TGTGCCAGTGCTAGACAGGGTCCTTCGTCGCAGCCCCAGCATTTT.